This T cell receptor (beta chain) was found in a study of Ad26.COV2.S vaccination and SARS-CoV-2 variants. General study findings and limits: Similar non-spike TCR breadth was observed in recipients of vaccine and of placebo. Researchers cautioned that TCR breadth and depth analyses may have underestimated total T cell responses.

Treatment specified: around 19 received Ad26.COV2.S at low or high dose, single or two shots; about 5 received placebo; per-sample allocation not given. Collection of samples fell on day 63 after the first vaccine or placebo injection. Clones were sequenced by immunoSEQ multiplex PCR, and TCRdb holds only the in-frame ones, with some missing. Among around 450,000 clones, 89% were seen once, and the ten largest hold around 1.6%. This clone was counted only a few times. The antigen is not known. Germline loops: CDR1 MDHEN, CDR2 SYDVKM. This CDR3 has 17 residues. Trimming removed 4 bases at V and 0 bases at J, with 16 bases between.

This receptor was taken from a person between 18 and 65 years old who received the Ad26.COV2.S COVID-19 vaccine or a placebo. The sample here was peripheral blood, taken in a trial of Ad26.COV2.S vaccine versus placebo. The V and J genes are TRBV28 and TRBJ1-3; D may be TRBD1 (6 bases). CDR3 DNA: TGTGCCAGCAGTTCACGGCTTGGGACAACCTCTGGAAACACCATATATTTT. It is translated as CASSSRLGTTSGNTIYF.